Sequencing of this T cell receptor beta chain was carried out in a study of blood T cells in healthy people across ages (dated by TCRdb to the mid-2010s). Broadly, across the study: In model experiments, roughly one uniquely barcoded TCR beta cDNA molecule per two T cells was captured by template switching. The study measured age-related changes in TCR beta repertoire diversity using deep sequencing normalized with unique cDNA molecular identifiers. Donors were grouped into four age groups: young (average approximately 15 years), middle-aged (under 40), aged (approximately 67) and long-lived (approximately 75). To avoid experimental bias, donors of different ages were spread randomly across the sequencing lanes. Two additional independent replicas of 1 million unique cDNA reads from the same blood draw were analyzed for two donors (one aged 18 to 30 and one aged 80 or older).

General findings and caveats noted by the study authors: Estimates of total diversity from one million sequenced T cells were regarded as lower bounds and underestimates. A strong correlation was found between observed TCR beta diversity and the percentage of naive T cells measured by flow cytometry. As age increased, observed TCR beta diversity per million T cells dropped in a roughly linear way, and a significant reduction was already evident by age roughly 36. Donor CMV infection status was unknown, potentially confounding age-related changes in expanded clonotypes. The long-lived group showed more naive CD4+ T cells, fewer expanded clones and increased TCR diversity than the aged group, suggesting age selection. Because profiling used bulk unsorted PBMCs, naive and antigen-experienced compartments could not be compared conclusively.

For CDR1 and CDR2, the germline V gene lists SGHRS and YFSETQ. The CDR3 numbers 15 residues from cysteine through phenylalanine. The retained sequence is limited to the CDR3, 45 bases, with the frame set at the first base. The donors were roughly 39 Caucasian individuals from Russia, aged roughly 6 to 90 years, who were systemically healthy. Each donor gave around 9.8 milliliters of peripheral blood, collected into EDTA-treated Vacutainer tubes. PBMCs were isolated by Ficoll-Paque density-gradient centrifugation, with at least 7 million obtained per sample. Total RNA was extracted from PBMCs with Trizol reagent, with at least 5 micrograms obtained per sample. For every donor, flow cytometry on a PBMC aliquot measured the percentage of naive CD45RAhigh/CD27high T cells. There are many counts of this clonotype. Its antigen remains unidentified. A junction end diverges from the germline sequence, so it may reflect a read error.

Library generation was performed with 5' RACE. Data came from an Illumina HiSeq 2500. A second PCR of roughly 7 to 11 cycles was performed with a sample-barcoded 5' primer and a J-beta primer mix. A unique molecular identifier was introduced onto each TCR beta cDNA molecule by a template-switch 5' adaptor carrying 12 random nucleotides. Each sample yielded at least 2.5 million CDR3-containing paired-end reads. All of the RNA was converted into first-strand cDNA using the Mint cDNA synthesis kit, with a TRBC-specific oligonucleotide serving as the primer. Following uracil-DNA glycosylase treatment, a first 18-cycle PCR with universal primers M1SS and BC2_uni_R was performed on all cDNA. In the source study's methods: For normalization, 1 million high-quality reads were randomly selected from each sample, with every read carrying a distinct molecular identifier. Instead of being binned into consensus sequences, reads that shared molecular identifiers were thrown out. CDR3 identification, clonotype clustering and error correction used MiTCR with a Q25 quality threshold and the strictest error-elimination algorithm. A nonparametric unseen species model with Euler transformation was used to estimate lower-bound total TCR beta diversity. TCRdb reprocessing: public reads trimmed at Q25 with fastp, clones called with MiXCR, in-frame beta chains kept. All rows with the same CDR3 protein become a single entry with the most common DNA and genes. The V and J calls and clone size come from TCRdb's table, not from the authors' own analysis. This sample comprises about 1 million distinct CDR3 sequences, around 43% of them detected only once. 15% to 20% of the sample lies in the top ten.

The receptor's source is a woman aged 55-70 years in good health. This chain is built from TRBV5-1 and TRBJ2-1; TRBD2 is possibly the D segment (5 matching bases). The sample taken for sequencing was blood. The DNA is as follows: TGTGCCAGCAGCCCGCTAGCAGGCTCCTACAATGAGCAGTTCTTC. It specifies CASSPLAGSYNEQFF.